The 24 T cell receptor beta chains below come from one sample, sequenced in a study of beta chain features in type 1 diabetes. Study results and limitations: Among all four CD4+ subsets, Type 1 diabetes patients had TCRB CDR3s that were moderately but significantly shorter.

Investigators reverse transcribed all isolated RNA, so they sequenced expressed TCRB transcripts. Generated by immunoSEQ multiplex PCR, the TCRdb table keeps only in-frame clones and is missing some. The sample lists tens of thousands of clones, under 75% occurring once. Their specific antigens are unknown. The specimen was Tregs from blood. The receptors were gathered from a man aged 18 to 29 with type 1 diabetes.

J is TRBJ1-1 and V is TRBV5-1; TRBD1 agrees at 11 bases. Germline trimming cut 4 bases from V and 4 bases from J; bases unmatched to any gene: 6. From germline, CDR1 is SGHRS and CDR2 YFSETQ. The CDR3 runs to 15 residues. For the CDR3, the DNA is TGCGCCAGCAGCCGATCCGGGACAGGGGGCACTGAAGCTTTCTTT. It yields the protein CASSRSGTGGTEAFF.

The chain has TRBV30 and TRBJ1-2; D possibly corresponds to TRBD1 (5 bases). Germline CDR1 is GTSNPN and CDR2 is SVGIG (reference sequence). V was cut by 3 bases and J by 5 bases, with 19 bases left in between. CDR3 size: 15 residues. The CDR3 DNA reads TGTGCCTGGAGACGCCCGGGGGACGTCATTTATGGCTACACCTTC. Amino acid sequence: CAWRRPGDVIYGYTF.

The genes are TRBV7-2 and TRBJ2-5; maybe TRBD2 (6 bases). This CDR3 region has 13 residues. Germline assignment: CDR1 SGHTA and CDR2 FQGNSA. V lost 4 bases, J lost 7 bases, and 13 bases lay in between. CDR3 protein: CASSSTEGRTQYF. In nucleotides, the CDR3 is TGTGCCAGCAGCTCAACGGAGGGTCGGACCCAGTACTTC.

The V gene is TRBV9, the J gene TRBJ2-7, with 7 bases aligning to TRBD2. Germline CDR1 SGDLS, CDR2 YYNGEE. V lost 4 bases to trimming and J lost 2 bases; unmatched junction nucleotides: 9. The CDR3 spans 15 residues. The CDR3 DNA sequence: TGTGCCAGCAGCCCGATCGCCGGGAGGCCCTACGAGCAGTACTTC. It translates to CASSPIAGRPYEQYF.

This CDR3 reads CASSIRTRFGSPLHF. The CDR3 region has the DNA TGTGCCAGTAGTATACGGACAAGATTTGGTTCACCCCTCCACTTT. The chain couples TRBV19 to TRBJ1-6; a weak D match, TRBD1 (5 bases). Germline CDR1 and CDR2: LNHDA and SQIVND (reference sequence). V dropped 2 bases and J dropped 9 bases, with 14 bases sitting between them. The CDR3 has 15 amino acids.

The chain links TRBV28 to TRBJ2-1; D gene unclear. Trimming left V 0 bases short and J 7 bases short, with 10 bases between. Germline assignment: CDR1 MDHEN and CDR2 SYDVKM. This CDR3 has 14 residues. CDR3 bases: TGTGCCAGCAGTTTATGGAGCGCTAGGAATGAGCAGTTCTTC. Amino acid sequence: CASSLWSARNEQFF.

The V call is TRBV5-1, the J call TRBJ2-2; 8 nucleotides match TRBD2. This CDR3 is built from 16 residues. V dropped 7 bases and J dropped 0; count of bases not matched to a gene: 8. The germline gives CDR1 SGHRS, CDR2 YFSETQ. CDR3: CASGSRGRSNTGELFF. In nucleotides, the CDR3 is TGCGCCAGCGGATCACGCGGGAGGTCGAACACCGGGGAGCTGTTTTTT. Supplemented by reference TRBV5-1 and TRBJ2-2, the full variable domain reads KAGVTQTPRYLIKTRGQQVTLSCSPISGHRSVSWYQQTPGQGLQFLFEYFSETQRNKGNFPGRFSGRQFSNSRSEMNVSTLELGDSALYLCASGSRGRSNTGELFFGEGSRLTVL.

The chain uses TRBV9 and TRBJ2-3, with 9 bases fitting TRBD2. V lost 0 bases and J lost 9; bases outside the gene matches: 11. CDR1 is SGDLS and CDR2 is YYNGEE in the germline V gene. The CDR3 is made up of 16 amino acids. The CDR3 bases are TGTGCCAGCAGCGTAGTAGCGGGGGCCGGCCAGGTCACGCAGTATTTT. This encodes CASSVVAGAGQVTQYF.

This clone is termed medium-sized. The chain is built from TRBV5-4 and TRBJ2-1, with TRBD2 identical over 9 bases. This CDR3 is 14 amino acids long. Trimming removed 1 base from V and 6 bases from J; junction bases left unmatched: 2. The germline gives CDR1 SGHNT, CDR2 YYREEE (reference sequence). The CDR3 reads CASSLLSGSNEQFF. In DNA form, the CDR3 reads TGTGCCAGCAGCTTGCTTAGCGGGAGCAATGAGCAGTTCTTC. The full variable domain, with the rest looked up from reference TRBV5-4 and TRBJ2-1, is ETGVTQSPTHLIKTRGQQVTLRCSSQSGHNTVSWYQQALGQGPQFIFQYYREEENGRGNFPPRFSGLQFPNYSSELNVNALELDDSALYLCASSLLSGSNEQFFGPGTRLTVL.

The V and J genes are TRBV5-5 and TRBJ2-7, with D maybe TRBD1 (6 bases). V lost 3 bases to trimming and J lost 6 bases, with 22 bases between them. Germline CDR1 reads SGHKS; CDR2 reads YYEKEE (reference sequence). This CDR3 has 16 residues. The CDR3 here is CASSSLDRMKTGEQYF. The DNA of the CDR3 is TGTGCCAGCAGCTCATTAGACAGAATGAAGACAGGCGAGCAGTACTTC.

The chain combines TRBV5-5 with TRBJ1-5, with a tentative D call TRBD1 (6 bases). V lost 4 bases, J lost 9 bases, and 17 bases lay in between. The length of the CDR3 is 14 residues. Germline values: CDR1 SGHKS, CDR2 YYEKEE (reference sequence). DNA for the CDR3: TGTGCCAGCAGCGCTTACGGGGGGGGGCGGCCCCAGCATTTT. It specifies CASSAYGGGRPQHF.

This clone was counted between two and nine times. This chain uses TRBV5-6 with TRBJ2-5, with 7 bases that match TRBD1. Trimming removed 5 bases from V and 9 bases from J; junction bases left unmatched: 22. The CDR3 has 17 amino acids. Germline CDR1 SGHDT, CDR2 YYEEEE. The CDR3 DNA sequence: TGTGCCAGCAGTCCAGTCGACAGGGCACTAATATTTGGGGCCCAGTACTTC. It codes for CASSPVDRALIFGAQYF.

A single count supports this clone. As DNA, the CDR3 is TGTGCCAGCAGTTCCAGGGGTGGAACTAATGAAAAACTGTTTTTT. Translating gives CASSSRGGTNEKLFF. The rearrangement links TRBV6-6 to TRBJ1-4; D perhaps matches TRBD1 (6 bases). The V and J ends lost 4 bases and 1 base respectively, with 10 bases between them. This CDR3 spans 15 amino acids. Germline CDR1 MNHNY, CDR2 SVGAGI (reference sequence).

The chain joins TRBV6-6 to TRBJ1-5; D is ambiguous. V was pared by 2 bases and J by 5 bases, with 4 bases between. CDR1 MNHNY and CDR2 SVGAGI come from the germline V gene (reference sequence). This CDR3 has 12 residues. CDR3 nucleotides: TGTGCCAGCAGTTACCCGTATCAGCCCCAGCATTTT. Translating it yields CASSYPYQPQHF.

The V gene is TRBV6-5, the J gene TRBJ2-7; D is possibly TRBD1 (6 bases). The germline V gene encodes CDR1 MNHEY and CDR2 SVGAGI. The CDR3 contains 15 residues. V lost 0 bases to trimming and J lost 2 bases, with 11 bases between them. CDR3 sequence: CASSYSEAGAYEQYF. The CDR3 DNA is TGTGCCAGCAGTTACTCGGAGGCAGGGGCCTACGAGCAGTACTTC.

This chain uses TRBV6-6 with TRBJ2-5; 8 positions match TRBD1. The ends lost 5 bases at V and 9 bases at J; junction bases unmatched: 8. The CDR3 totals 13 residues. Germline V gene lookup returns CDR1 MNHNY and CDR2 SVGAGI (reference sequence). The CDR3 nucleotides read TGTGCCAGCAGTAGGGACCTCAGGGGGCCCCAGTACTTC. Its protein product is CASSRDLRGPQYF.

The chain is built from TRBV4-2 and TRBJ2-7, with a weak D call TRBD2 (6 bases). CDR3 length: 15 amino acids. Deletions cut 1 base from V and 2 bases from J, with 12 bases between. The germline gives CDR1 LGHNA, CDR2 YNFKEQ. The CDR3 spells CASSQVRDSPYEQYF. CDR3 bases: TGTGCCAGCAGCCAAGTAAGGGACTCACCCTACGAGCAGTACTTC.

V is TRBV5-1 and J is TRBJ2-1; 7 positions match TRBD2. The germline gives CDR1 SGHRS, CDR2 YFSETQ. With V trimmed by 6 bases and J by 9 bases, 6 bases remained unmatched. This CDR3 region has 12 residues. This CDR3 is CASTPSGIEQFF. In nucleotides, the CDR3 is TGCGCCAGCACTCCCAGCGGGATTGAGCAGTTCTTC.

This chain joins TRBV25-1 and TRBJ2-7; 9 nucleotides agree with TRBD2. The germline V gene has CDR1 MGHDK and CDR2 SYGVNS. Germline trimming cut 3 bases from V and 3 bases from J; bases unmatched to any gene: 9. The CDR3 has 16 amino acids. The CDR3 DNA is TGTGCCAGCAGTGATTCTTTGGCTAGCGGGGACTACGAGCAGTACTTC. Translation: CASSDSLASGDYEQYF.

There are a few counts of this clone. V usage is TRBV6-6 and J usage is TRBJ2-7, with a possible D match to TRBD1 (6 bases). The V gene lost 6 bases and the J gene lost 3 bases, with 18 bases spanning the gap. This CDR3 has 15 residues. Per germline, CDR1 MNHNY and CDR2 SVGAGI (reference sequence). The CDR3 region is CASRGVTGAFYEQYF. The CDR3 nucleotides are TGTGCCAGCAGAGGGGTGACAGGAGCCTTCTACGAGCAGTACTTC.

This clone showed up just once. V and J are TRBV19 and TRBJ2-5, with 9 bases aligning to TRBD1. V lost 10 bases, J lost 4 bases, and 7 bases stayed unmatched. The CDR3 contains 13 residues. CDR1 LNHDA and CDR2 SQIVND come from the germline V gene (reference sequence). The CDR3 loop reads CATRTGGRETQYF. For the CDR3, the DNA is TGTGCCACCAGAACAGGGGGCAGAGAGACCCAGTACTTC.

This CDR3 reads CASSRQGTDTQYF. The CDR3 nucleotides are TGTGCCAGCAGTCGACAGGGCACAGATACGCAGTATTTT. This chain connects TRBV27 to TRBJ2-3, with D maybe TRBD1 (6 bases). The CDR3 is made up of 13 amino acids. Trimming took 5 bases from V and 1 from J, leaving 7 bases between them. CDR1 MNHEY and CDR2 SMNVEV come from the germline V gene (reference sequence).

This clone was picked up a small number of times. The genes are TRBV2 and TRBJ2-7; possibly TRBD1 for D (6 bases). V was cut by 4 bases and J by 2 bases, with 12 bases left in between. Germline CDR1 reads SNHLY; CDR2 reads FYNNEI. This CDR3 is 14 amino acids long. CDR3 nucleotide sequence: TGTGCCAGCAGTGGGCAGGGGAGAACCTACGAGCAGTACTTC. Protein sequence: CASSGQGRTYEQYF.

The genes are TRBV7-9 and TRBJ2-6; the D gene is possibly TRBD2 (6 bases). Germline CDR1 and CDR2: SEHNR and FQNEAQ (reference sequence). The CDR3 is made up of 14 amino acids. Trimming cost V 8 bases and J 3 bases, with 11 bases left between them. The CDR3 here is CASRRGFGANVLTF. The CDR3 nucleotides read TGTGCCAGCCGTCGGGGGTTTGGGGCCAACGTCCTGACTTTC. The whole variable domain, filled in from reference TRBV7-9 and TRBJ2-6, reads DTGVSQNPRHKITKRGQNVTFRCDPISEHNRLYWYRQTLGQGPEFLTYFQNEAQLEKSRLLSDRFSAERPKGSFSTLEIQRTEQGDSAMYLCASRRGFGANVLTFGAGSRLTVL.